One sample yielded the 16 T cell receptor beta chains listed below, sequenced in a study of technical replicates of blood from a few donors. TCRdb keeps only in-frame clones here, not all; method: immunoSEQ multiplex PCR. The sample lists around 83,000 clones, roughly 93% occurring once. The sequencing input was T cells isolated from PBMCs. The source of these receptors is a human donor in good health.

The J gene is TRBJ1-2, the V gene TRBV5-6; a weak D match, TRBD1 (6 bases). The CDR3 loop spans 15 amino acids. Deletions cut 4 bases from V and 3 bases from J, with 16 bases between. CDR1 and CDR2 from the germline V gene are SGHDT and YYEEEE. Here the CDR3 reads CASSRVNGTHYGYTF. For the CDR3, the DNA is TGTGCCAGCAGCAGGGTGAACGGGACACACTATGGCTACACCTTC.

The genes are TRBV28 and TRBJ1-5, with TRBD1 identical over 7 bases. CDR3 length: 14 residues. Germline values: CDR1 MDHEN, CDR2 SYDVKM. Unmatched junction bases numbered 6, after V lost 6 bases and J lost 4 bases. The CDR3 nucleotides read TGTGCCAGCAGCCCCCCAGGGGGGAATCAGCCCCAGCATTTT. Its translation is CASSPPGGNQPQHF.

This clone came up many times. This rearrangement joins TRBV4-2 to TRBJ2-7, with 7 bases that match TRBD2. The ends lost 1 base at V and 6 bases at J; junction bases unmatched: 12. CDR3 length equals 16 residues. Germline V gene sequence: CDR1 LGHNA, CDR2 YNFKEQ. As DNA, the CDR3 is TGTGCCAGCAGCCAAGTTCTGTCTCGGCTAGCGGCCGAGCAGTACTTC. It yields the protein CASSQVLSRLAAEQYF.

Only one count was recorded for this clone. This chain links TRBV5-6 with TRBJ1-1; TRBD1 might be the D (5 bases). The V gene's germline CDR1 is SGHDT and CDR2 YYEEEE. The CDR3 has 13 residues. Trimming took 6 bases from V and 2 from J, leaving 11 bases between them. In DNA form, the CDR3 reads TGTGCCAGCATCTTAGGGACTAACACTGAAGCTTTCTTT. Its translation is CASILGTNTEAFF.

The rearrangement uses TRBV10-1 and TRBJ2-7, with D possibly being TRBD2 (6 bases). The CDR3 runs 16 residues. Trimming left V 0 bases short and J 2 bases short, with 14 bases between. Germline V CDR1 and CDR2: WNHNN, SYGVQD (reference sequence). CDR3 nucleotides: TGCGCCAGCAGTGAGTCAACTGCGGGGCTGACCTACGAGCAGTACTTC. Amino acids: CASSESTAGLTYEQYF.

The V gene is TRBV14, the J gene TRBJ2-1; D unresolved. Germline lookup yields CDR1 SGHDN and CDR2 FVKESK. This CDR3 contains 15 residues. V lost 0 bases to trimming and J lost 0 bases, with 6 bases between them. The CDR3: CASSQDFSSYNEQFF. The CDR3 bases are TGTGCCAGCAGCCAAGACTTTAGCTCCTACAATGAGCAGTTCTTC.

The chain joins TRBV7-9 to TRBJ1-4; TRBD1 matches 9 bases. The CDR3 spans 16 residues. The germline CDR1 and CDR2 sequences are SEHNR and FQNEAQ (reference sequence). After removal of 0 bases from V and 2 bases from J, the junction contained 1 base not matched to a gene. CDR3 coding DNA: TGTGCCAGCAGCTTAGCCACAGGGGGCACTAATGAAAAACTGTTTTTT. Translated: CASSLATGGTNEKLFF.

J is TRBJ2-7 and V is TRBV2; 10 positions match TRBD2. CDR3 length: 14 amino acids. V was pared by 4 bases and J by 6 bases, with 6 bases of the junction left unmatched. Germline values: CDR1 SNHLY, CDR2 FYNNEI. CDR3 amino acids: CASSVTSGISEQYF. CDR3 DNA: TGTGCCAGCAGTGTCACTAGCGGGATAAGCGAGCAGTACTTC.

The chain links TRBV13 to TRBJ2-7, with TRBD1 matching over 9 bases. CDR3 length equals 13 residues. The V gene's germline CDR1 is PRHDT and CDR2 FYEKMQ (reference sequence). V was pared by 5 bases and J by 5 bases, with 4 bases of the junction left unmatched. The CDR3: CASSLGQGHEQYF. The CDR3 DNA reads TGTGCCAGCAGCCTGGGACAGGGACACGAGCAGTACTTC.

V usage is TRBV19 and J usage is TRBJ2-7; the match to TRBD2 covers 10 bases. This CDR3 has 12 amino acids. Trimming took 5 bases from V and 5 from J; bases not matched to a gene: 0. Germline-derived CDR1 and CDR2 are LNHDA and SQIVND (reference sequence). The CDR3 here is CASSGLADEQYF. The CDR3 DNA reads TGTGCCAGTAGTGGACTAGCGGACGAGCAGTACTTC.

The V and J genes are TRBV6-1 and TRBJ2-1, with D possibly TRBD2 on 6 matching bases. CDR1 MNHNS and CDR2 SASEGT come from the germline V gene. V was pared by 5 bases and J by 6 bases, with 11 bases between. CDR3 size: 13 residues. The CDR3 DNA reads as TGTGCCAGCAGTAAAATTAGCGGCAATGAGCAGTTCTTC. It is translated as CASSKISGNEQFF.

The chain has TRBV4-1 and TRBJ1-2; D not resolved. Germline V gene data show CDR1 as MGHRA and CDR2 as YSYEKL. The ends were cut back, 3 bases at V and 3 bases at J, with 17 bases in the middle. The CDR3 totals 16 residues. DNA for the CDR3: TGCGCCAGCAGCCATCCCATTGCAAGGAGGGACTATGGCTACACCTTC. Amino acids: CASSHPIARRDYGYTF.

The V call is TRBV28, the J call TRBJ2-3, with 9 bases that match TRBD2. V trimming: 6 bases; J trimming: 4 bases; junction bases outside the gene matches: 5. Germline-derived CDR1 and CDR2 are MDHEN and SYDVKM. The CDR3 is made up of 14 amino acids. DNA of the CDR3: TGTGCCAGCAGCCCAGCGGGAGGTGCAGATACGCAGTATTTT. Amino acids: CASSPAGGADTQYF.

The chain's CDR3 is CAWSKLAGVDEQYF. The CDR3 DNA sequence: TGTGCCTGGAGTAAACTAGCGGGAGTAGACGAGCAGTACTTC. The chain joins TRBV30 to TRBJ2-7; 11 positions agree with TRBD2. Unmatched junction bases numbered 5, after V lost 2 bases and J lost 5 bases. The length of the CDR3 is 14 residues. Germline lookup yields CDR1 GTSNPN and CDR2 SVGIG (reference sequence).

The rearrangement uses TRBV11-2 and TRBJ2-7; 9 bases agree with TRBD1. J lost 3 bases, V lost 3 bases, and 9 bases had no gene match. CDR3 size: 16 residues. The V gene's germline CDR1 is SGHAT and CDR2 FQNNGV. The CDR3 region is CASSLGQGEGLYEQYF. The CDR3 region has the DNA TGTGCCAGCAGCTTGGGACAGGGTGAGGGCCTCTACGAGCAGTACTTC.

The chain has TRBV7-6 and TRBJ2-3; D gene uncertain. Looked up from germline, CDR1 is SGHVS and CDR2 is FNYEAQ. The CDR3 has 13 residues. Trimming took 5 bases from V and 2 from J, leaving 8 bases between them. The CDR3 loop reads CASSPQATDTQYF. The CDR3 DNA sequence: TGTGCCAGCAGCCCCCAGGCCACAGATACGCAGTATTTT.